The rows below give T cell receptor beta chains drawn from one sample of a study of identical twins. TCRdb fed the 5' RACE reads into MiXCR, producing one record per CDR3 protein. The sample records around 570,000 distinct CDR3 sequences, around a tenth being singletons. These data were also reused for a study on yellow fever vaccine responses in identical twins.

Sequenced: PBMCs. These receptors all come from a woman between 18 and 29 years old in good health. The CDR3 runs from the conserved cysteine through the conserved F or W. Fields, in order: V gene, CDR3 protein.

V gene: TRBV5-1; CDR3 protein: CASSFSGGSGDTQYF
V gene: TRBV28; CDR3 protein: CASRRAGAETDTQYF
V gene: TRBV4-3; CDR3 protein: CASSQDRLAGAVEQFF
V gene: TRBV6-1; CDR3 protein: CASSEPQTYEQYF
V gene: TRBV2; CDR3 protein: CASSEDRLEIDDEQFF
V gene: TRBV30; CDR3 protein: CASGVPANTYEQYF
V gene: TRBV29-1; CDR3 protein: CSAEGQGTPDTQYF
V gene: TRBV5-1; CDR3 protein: CASSPSGTAAPFSYEQYF
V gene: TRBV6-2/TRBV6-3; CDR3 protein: CASREPGTGGQPQHF
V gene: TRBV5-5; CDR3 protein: CASSRTSSGGAKDTQYF
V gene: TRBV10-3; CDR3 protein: CAISEGLAGGNTQYF
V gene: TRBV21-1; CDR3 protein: CASSKVSRSSYNEQFF
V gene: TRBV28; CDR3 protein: CASSFGGLGTDTQYF
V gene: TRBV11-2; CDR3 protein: CASSLMGGNTGELFF
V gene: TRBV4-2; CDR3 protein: CASSGTSGTYNEQFF
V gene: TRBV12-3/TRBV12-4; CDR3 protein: CASNGPQLFF
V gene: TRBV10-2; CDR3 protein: CASTPTGDYGYTF
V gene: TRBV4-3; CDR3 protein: CASSPRTRYNEQFF
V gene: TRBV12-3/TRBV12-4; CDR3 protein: CASGLAETQYF
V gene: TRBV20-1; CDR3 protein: CSARELAGGTHEQFF
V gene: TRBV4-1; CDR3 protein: CASSQPGRSEQYF
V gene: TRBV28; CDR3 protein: CASGGRLRAGDQFF
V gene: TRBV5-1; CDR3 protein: CASSATAPQRLSSYEQYF
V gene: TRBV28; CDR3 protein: CASSLPTGTANTEAFF
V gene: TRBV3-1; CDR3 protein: CASSQVGSGTDTQYF
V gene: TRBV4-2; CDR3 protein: CASSQTPVGRGTDTQYF
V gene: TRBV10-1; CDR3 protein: CASSDLGGKTQETQYF
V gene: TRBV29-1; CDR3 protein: CSVEDRKAGEKLFF
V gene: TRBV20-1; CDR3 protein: CSAQGAQRGYEQYF
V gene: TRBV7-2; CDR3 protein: CASSLGAGWRMDEKLFF
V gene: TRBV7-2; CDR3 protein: CASSLAKAGGRYNEQFF
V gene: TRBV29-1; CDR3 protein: CSVRILNIATDTQYF
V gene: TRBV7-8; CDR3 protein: CASSSGLAGGSTDTQYF
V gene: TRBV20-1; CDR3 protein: CCARDLKIGGGTYGYTF
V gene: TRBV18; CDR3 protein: CASSPLSGGPHSYEQYF
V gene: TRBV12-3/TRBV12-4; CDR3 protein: CASSLDREVGYTF
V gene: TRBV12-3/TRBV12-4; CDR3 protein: CASSIPGLEEFF